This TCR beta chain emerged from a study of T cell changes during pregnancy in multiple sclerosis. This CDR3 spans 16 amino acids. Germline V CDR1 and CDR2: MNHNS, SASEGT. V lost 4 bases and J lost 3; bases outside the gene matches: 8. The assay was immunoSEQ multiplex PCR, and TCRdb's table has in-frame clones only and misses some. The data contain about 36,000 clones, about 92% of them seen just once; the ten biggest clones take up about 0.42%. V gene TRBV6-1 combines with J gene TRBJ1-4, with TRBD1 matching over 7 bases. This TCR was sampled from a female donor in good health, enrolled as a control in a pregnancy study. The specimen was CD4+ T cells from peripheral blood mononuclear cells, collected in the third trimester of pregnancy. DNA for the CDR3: TGTGCCAGCAGTGGTCGACAGGGAGGCGCTAATGAAAAACTGTTTTTT. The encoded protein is CASSGRQGGANEKLFF.